Listed below are T cell receptor beta chains from one sample, sequenced in a study of CD8+ T cells in alopecia areata. TCRdb's copy holds only in-frame clones and misses some; the assay was immunoSEQ multiplex PCR. The table shows fewer than 40,000 clones, with 45% to 65% occurring only once. The sequenced sample consisted of CD4+ Tregs sorted from blood. Every receptor here comes from a human donor with alopecia areata. Each CDR3 is given with its conserved first and last residue. The order of the fields is V gene, CDR3 length, J gene, D gene, clone size, CDR3 DNA, CDR3 protein. A D gene is named only where the DNA matches it firmly. Clone size is stated in some rows and not others, as once, few, many or a class when expanded.

>TRBV18|15|TRBJ2-1|TRBD2|few
TGTGCCAGCTCACCACAAGCGGGAGGGGACAATGAGCAGTTCTTC
CASSPQAGGDNEQFF
>TRBV7-6|16|TRBJ2-1|.|.
TGTGCCAGCAGTTTTAGTACGGCGAGCTCCTACAATGAGCAGTTCTTC
CASSFSTASSYNEQFF
>TRBV6-5|15|TRBJ1-6|.|.
TGTGCCAGCAGTTACTCGGGGGGTGGCAATTCACCCCTCCACTTT
CASSYSGGGNSPLHF
>TRBV5-1|15|TRBJ2-2|TRBD2|.
TGCGCCAGCAGCTTCGCACTAGCGGGAACCGGGGAGCTGTTTTTT
CASSFALAGTGELFF
>TRBV7-9|15|TRBJ1-1|.|few
TGTGCCAGCAGCTTAATGCACGTTCCTGGCACTGAAGCTTTCTTT
CASSLMHVPGTEAFF
>TRBV7-2|14|TRBJ2-2|.|.
TGTGCCAGCAGCTTAGTTATCAACACCGGGGAGCTGTTTTTT
CASSLVINTGELFF
>TRBV7-2|15|TRBJ2-7|.|.
TGTGCCAGCAACAATGGGGCGGGACCCCACTACGAGCAGTACTTC
CASNNGAGPHYEQYF
>TRBV5-4|16|TRBJ2-1|.|.
TGTGCCAGCAGCTTAGGCGGGGCCCTCGGGGACAATGAGCAGTTCTTC
CASSLGGALGDNEQFF
>TRBV7-2|15|TRBJ2-2|.|few
TGTGCCAGCAGCTATAGGGGGGCGAACACCGGGGAGCTGTTTTTT
CASSYRGANTGELFF
>TRBV5-4|15|TRBJ2-5|.|.
TGTGCCAGCAGCTTGGATCTGACAGTCCAAGAGACCCAGTACTTC
CASSLDLTVQETQYF
>TRBV18|14|TRBJ2-5|.|medium-sized
TGTGCCAGCTCACCGCGGACAGCTCAAGAGACCCAGTACTTC
CASSPRTAQETQYF
>TRBV6-6|16|TRBJ2-3|.|.
TGTGCCAGCAGTTACTTCGAAGCGTCGGGAACAGATACGCAGTATTTT
CASSYFEASGTDTQYF
>TRBV7-2|14|TRBJ2-7|TRBD2|.
TGTGCCAGCAGGTTCCGGGACTACTCCTACGAGCAGTACTTC
CASRFRDYSYEQYF
>TRBV5-1|14|TRBJ2-1|.|.
TGCGCCAGCAGCCCTACAGTGTCCTACAATGAGCAGTTCTTC
CASSPTVSYNEQFF
>TRBV9|13|TRBJ1-5|.|.
TGTGCCAGCAGCCCCCGGTTGGGTCAGCCCCAGCATTTT
CASSPRLGQPQHF
>TRBV11-3|14|TRBJ2-2|.|.
TGTGCCAGCAGCCCGGACCCTTACACCGGGGAGCTGTTTTTT
CASSPDPYTGELFF
>TRBV18|16|TRBJ2-1|.|medium-sized
TGTGCCAGCTCACCCGACCAGTACAACCCCTACAATGAGCAGTTCTTC
CASSPDQYNPYNEQFF